A selection of T cell receptor beta chains follows, all from one sample in a study of OX40 agonist ivuxolimab in advanced cancers. Sequencing was performed with immunoSEQ multiplex PCR; in TCRdb, only in-frame clones are kept and a portion is missing. The sample has 53,000 or so clones; 88% are singletons. The sequencing here drew on CD4+ or CD8+ T cells sorted from blood, taken in a trial of the OX40 agonist ivuxolimab. These receptors came from an adult with an advanced solid tumor such as melanoma, head and neck, liver or kidney cancer. Each CDR3 is given with its conserved first and last residue. Fields, in order: D gene, J gene, clone size, V gene, CDR3 DNA, CDR3 protein. D genes are given only for firm matches. Size is omitted from some rows. Given values are once, few, many or a class for expanded clones.

TRBD2 TRBJ2-1 - TRBV11-2 TGTGCCAGCAGCGTCCAAGCGGGAGGGTTCGGCAATGAGCAGTTCTTC CASSVQAGGFGNEQFF
- TRBJ1-4 - TRBV9 TGTGCCAGCAGCGTAGGTCCTGCGGATGAAAAACTGTTTTTT CASSVGPADEKLFF
- TRBJ2-2 - TRBV5-6 TGTGCCAGCGGGCGCGGGTCGACATTTCCCGGGGAGCTGTTTTTT CASGRGSTFPGELFF
- TRBJ1-1 - TRBV27 TGTGCCAGCAGTTTTGGGACTCAAACATCGAGGGCTTTCTTT CASSFGTQTSRAFF
TRBD1 TRBJ2-5 - TRBV5-4 TGTGCCAGCAGTTATCGGACAGGGGGCGAAGAGACCCAGTACTTC CASSYRTGGEETQYF
- TRBJ1-1 - TRBV5-8 TGTGCCAGCAGCTTGGTTGGTGGAATGAACACTGAAGCTTTCTTT CASSLVGGMNTEAFF
- TRBJ1-3 - TRBV19 TGTGCCAGTAGTCACTCTGGAAACACCATATATTTT CASSHSGNTIYF
TRBD2 TRBJ2-4 few TRBV14 TGTGCCAGCAGCCAAGGCTCGGGGGGGAGCATTCAGTACTTC CASSQGSGGSIQYF
TRBD2 TRBJ2-5 - TRBV5-1 TGCGCCAGCAGCTTGGAAAGTCCAAGCGGGGGGGCAGAGACCCAGTACTTC CASSLESPSGGAETQYF
- TRBJ1-2 - TRBV4-1 TGCGCCAGCAGCGGGGGGACAAACTATGGCTACACCTTC CASSGGTNYGYTF
- TRBJ1-2 - TRBV30 TGTGCCTGGAGTGTAGCAGGGATCTATGGCTACACCTTC CAWSVAGIYGYTF
TRBD2 TRBJ2-3 once TRBV30 TGTGCCTGGAGTTTGCGGGGGGCGGGGGTAGATACGCAGTATTTT CAWSLRGAGVDTQYF
- TRBJ2-7 - TRBV4-1 TGCGCCAGCAGCCGGGGCTATGGCAGCTCCTACGAGCAGTACTTC CASSRGYGSSYEQYF
- TRBJ2-7 - TRBV29-1 TGCAGCGTTGTGGACTCCCTAACCTACGAGCAGTACTTC CSVVDSLTYEQYF
TRBD1 TRBJ1-1 - TRBV5-4 TGTGCCAGCAGCAAGGACAGGGGAAGAAACACTGAAGCTTTCTTT CASSKDRGRNTEAFF
- TRBJ1-5 - TRBV6-6 TGTGCCAGCAGCCACGGGGGTCAAAGAGTCAATCAGCCCCAGCATTTT CASSHGGQRVNQPQHF
TRBD1 TRBJ1-2 once TRBV9 TGTGCCAGCAGCGAACAGGGGTTGAACAACTATGGCTACACCTTC CASSEQGLNNYGYTF
TRBD1 TRBJ2-2 - TRBV19 TGTGCCAGTAGTAGCACAGGGGGGAACACCGGGGAGCTGTTTTTT CASSSTGGNTGELFF
- TRBJ2-5 - TRBV27 TGTGCCAGCAGCCTCACTTCCGGAGTCCAGTACTTC CASSLTSGVQYF
TRBD1 TRBJ2-5 - TRBV6-1 TGTGCCAGCAGCTATGACAGGGTGAAAGAGACCCAGTACTTC CASSYDRVKETQYF
- TRBJ1-1 few TRBV6-5 TGTGCCAGCAGACAGAACACTGAAGCTTTCTTT CASRQNTEAFF
- TRBJ1-2 - TRBV5-1 TGCGCCAGCAGACCCACCGGCGACGGAATCTATGGCTACACCTTC CASRPTGDGIYGYTF
- TRBJ1-1 - TRBV29-1 TGCAGCGTTGGATGGGGGGACACTGAAGCTTTCTTT CSVGWGDTEAFF
- TRBJ1-1 - TRBV5-4 TGTGCCAGCAGCTTGGCCGGCAGAGCGAACACTGAAGCTTTCTTT CASSLAGRANTEAFF
- TRBJ2-2 - TRBV30 TGTGCCTGGGGGGACAGGGAGCTGTTTTTT CAWGDRELFF
- TRBJ2-7 - TRBV30 TGTGCCTGGAGTGCGATGGCCCCCTACGAGCAGTACTTC CAWSAMAPYEQYF
TRBD1 TRBJ2-2 - TRBV5-1 TGCGCCAGCAGCCAGGGGACAGCCGACACCGGGGAGCTGTTTTTT CASSQGTADTGELFF
- TRBJ1-2 - TRBV6-5 TGTGCCAGCAGTTACTATCGGGGGAGTGCTGGCTACACCTTC CASSYYRGSAGYTF
TRBD1 TRBJ1-5 - TRBV2 TGTGCCAGCAGCCAGAGTTTGGTATCGACAGGGGGTAGCAATCAGCCCCAGCATTTT CASSQSLVSTGGSNQPQHF
- TRBJ1-1 - TRBV5-1 TGCGCCAGCAGCTTGGGGTCAGGGCTCATGAACACTGAAGCTTTCTTT CASSLGSGLMNTEAFF
- TRBJ1-4 once TRBV19 TGTGCCAGTAGAACCGGGACATGGGGTGAAAAACTGTTTTTT CASRTGTWGEKLFF
- TRBJ2-1 - TRBV29-1 TGCAGCGTCCGCACAGTTCTGAGCTCCTACAATGAGCAGTTCTTC CSVRTVLSSYNEQFF
- TRBJ2-2 - TRBV9 TGTGCCAGCAGCGTGACAGGCACCGGGGAGCTGTTTTTT CASSVTGTGELFF
TRBD1 TRBJ1-1 - TRBV14 TGTGCCAGCAGCCGACAGGGCCTTCGAGCTTTCTTT CASSRQGLRAFF
- TRBJ2-1 - TRBV9 TGTGCCAGCAGCGCACCGGGACATACGGGGGAGCAGTTCTTC CASSAPGHTGEQFF
- TRBJ1-6 once TRBV5-1 TGCGCCAGCAGCACGGGACACAAGCTCAGCTCCTATAATTCACCCCTCCACTTT CASSTGHKLSSYNSPLHF
- TRBJ2-5 - TRBV5-1 TGCGCCAGCAGCTTGAGGGGGGGGTCGGAGACCCAGTACTTC CASSLRGGSETQYF
TRBD2 TRBJ2-1 - TRBV29-1 TGCAGCGCTGCGGGCCAGCGGGGGGACAATGAGCAGTTCTTC CSAAGQRGDNEQFF
- TRBJ1-1 - TRBV10-3 TGTGCCATCAGTGTTCCTCCGGGACACGGGAACACTGAAGCTTTCTTT CAISVPPGHGNTEAFF
- TRBJ1-4 - TRBV7-9 TGTGCCAGCAGCTTAAACTACGGGACAAGAAATGAAAAACTGTTTTTT CASSLNYGTRNEKLFF
- TRBJ1-1 few TRBV30 TGTGCCTGGAGTGTCCGGACAGACACTGAAGCTTTCTTT CAWSVRTDTEAFF
- TRBJ1-1 - TRBV28 TGTGCCAGCAGTTCCCCTTATACAGCGAACACTGAAGCTTTCTTT CASSSPYTANTEAFF
- TRBJ1-5 - TRBV28 TGTGCCAGCTCTAGCGGGGGAAAGATGCGATATAGCAATCAGCCCCAGCATTTT CASSSGGKMRYSNQPQHF
- TRBJ2-1 - TRBV5-3 TGTGCCAGAAGCTTGGCTACCAGGGAGAATGAGCAGTTCTTC CARSLATRENEQFF
- TRBJ2-1 - TRBV19 TGTGCCAGTAGATCACAGCACGCGAGCTCCTACAATGAGCAGTTCTTC CASRSQHASSYNEQFF
- TRBJ2-5 once TRBV11-3 TGTGCCAGCAGCTTAGAAGGCCAACGGGAGACCCAGTACTTC CASSLEGQRETQYF
TRBD2 TRBJ2-3 - TRBV4-1 TGCGCCAGCAGCCAAGGTTCACTAGCGGGGGGATACACAGATACGCAGTATTTT CASSQGSLAGGYTDTQYF
- TRBJ1-4 - TRBV7-7 TGTGCTAGCAGCTTATCCCGGTCAACTAATGAAAAACTGTTTTTT CASSLSRSTNEKLFF
- TRBJ2-7 - TRBV7-9 TGTGCCAGCAGTATTGGATTCGGGGCCCCGAGGCAGTACTTC CASSIGFGAPRQYF
- TRBJ1-4 - TRBV6-1 TGTGCCAGCAGTGAACCCCGTACACCAACTAATGAAAAACTGTTTTTT CASSEPRTPTNEKLFF
TRBD1 TRBJ1-5 few TRBV19 TGTGCCACACACGACAGGGGTAAGAGCAATCAGCCCCAGCATTTT CATHDRGKSNQPQHF
TRBD1 TRBJ1-3 few TRBV28 TGTGCCAGCAGCTCCGGGACAGGCGGAAACACCATATATTTT CASSSGTGGNTIYF
TRBD1 TRBJ1-1 - TRBV19 TGTGCCACCGGACAGGGGGCGATCACTGAAGCTTTCTTT CATGQGAITEAFF
- TRBJ2-1 - TRBV7-3 TGTGCCAGCAGCCCCGGGGGGCGCCACAACAATGAGCAGTTCTTC CASSPGGRHNNEQFF
- TRBJ2-5 once TRBV29-1 TGCAGCGTTGAAGGTGCGGGGGCGGGAGAGACCCAGTACTTC CSVEGAGAGETQYF